This T cell receptor beta chain came from a study of T-cell memory formation after mild COVID-19. Whole-study findings and limits: The main location of contracting CD4+ clones was CM and EM, and that of contracting CD8+ clones was EMRA.

Germline CDR1 is LGHDT and CDR2 is YNNKEL (reference sequence). The CDR3 is 15 residues long. After removal of 5 bases from V and 9 bases from J, the junction contained 11 bases not matched to a gene. This clonotype was observed a handful of times. Antigen specificity is unknown. TCRdb recomputed calls from the 5' RACE reads with MiXCR, one row per CDR3 protein. This sample has around 310,000 distinct CDR3 sequences, with roughly 20% found just once. The V gene is TRBV3-1, the J gene TRBJ2-1; 9 nucleotides match TRBD2. The TCR sequence derives from a man aged 18 to 30 who had mild COVID-19 (a few samples of this study predate the infection). Cell type and time point are not known. Sequenced sample: PBMCs or a T cell subset sorted from them (not recorded which). CDR3 DNA sequence: TGTGCCAGCAGCAGCACGAGCGGGGGGTTAGGTGAGCAGTTCTTC. Protein product: CASSSTSGGLGEQFF.